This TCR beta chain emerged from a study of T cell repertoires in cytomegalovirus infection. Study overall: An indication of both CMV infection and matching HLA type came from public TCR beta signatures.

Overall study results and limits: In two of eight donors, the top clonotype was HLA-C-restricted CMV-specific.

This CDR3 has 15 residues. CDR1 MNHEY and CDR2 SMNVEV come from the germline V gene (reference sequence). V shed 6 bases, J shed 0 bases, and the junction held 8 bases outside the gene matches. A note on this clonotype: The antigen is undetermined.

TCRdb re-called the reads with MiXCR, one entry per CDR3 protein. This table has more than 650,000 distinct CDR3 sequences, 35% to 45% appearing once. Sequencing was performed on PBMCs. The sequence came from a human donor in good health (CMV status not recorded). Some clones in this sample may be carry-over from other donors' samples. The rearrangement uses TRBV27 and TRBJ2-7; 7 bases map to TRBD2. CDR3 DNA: TGTGCCAGCAGCCGGAAGCCTAGCGGCTCCTACGAGCAGTACTTC. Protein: CASSRKPSGSYEQYF.